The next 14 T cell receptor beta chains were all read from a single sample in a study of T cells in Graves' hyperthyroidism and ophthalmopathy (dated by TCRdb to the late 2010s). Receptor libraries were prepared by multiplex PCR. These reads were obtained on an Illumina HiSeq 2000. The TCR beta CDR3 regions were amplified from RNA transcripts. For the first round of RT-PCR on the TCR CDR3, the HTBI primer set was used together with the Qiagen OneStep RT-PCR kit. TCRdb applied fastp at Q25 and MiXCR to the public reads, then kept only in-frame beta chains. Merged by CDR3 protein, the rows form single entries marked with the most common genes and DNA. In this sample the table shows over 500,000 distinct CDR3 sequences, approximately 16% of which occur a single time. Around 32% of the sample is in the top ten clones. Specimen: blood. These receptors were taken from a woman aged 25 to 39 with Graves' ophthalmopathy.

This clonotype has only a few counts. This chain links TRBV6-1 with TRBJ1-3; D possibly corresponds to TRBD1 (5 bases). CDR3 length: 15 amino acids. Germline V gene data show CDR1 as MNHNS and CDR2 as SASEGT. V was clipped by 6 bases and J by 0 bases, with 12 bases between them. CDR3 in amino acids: CASRKAGSSGNTIYF. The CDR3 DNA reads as TGTGCCAGCAGAAAAGCAGGGAGCTCTGGAAACACCATATATTTT.

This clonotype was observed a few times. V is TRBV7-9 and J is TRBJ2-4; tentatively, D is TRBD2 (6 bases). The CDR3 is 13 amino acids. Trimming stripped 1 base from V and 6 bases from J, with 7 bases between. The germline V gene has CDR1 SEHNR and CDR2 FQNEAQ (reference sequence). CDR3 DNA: TGTGCCAGCAGCTTAGAAGCGGGAAACATTCAGTACTTC. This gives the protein CASSLEAGNIQYF.

CDR3 sequence (DNA): TGTGCCAGTGGGCGTAGGAATGGGGCTAGCGGATACAATGAGCAGTTCTTC. Translated, it gives CASGRRNGASGYNEQFF. This rearrangement joins TRBV19 to TRBJ2-1, with 7 positions matching TRBD2. Trimming took 8 bases from V and 4 from J; bases not matched to a gene: 17. This CDR3 has 17 residues. Germline-derived CDR1 and CDR2 are LNHDA and SQIVND (reference sequence).

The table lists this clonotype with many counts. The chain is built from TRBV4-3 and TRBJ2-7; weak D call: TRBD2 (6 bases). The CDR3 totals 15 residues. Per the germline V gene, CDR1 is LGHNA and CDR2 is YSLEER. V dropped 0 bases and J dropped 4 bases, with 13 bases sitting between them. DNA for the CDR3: TGCGCCAGCAGCCAAGATTGGCAGGGAGGATACGAGCAGTACTTC. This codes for CASSQDWQGGYEQYF.

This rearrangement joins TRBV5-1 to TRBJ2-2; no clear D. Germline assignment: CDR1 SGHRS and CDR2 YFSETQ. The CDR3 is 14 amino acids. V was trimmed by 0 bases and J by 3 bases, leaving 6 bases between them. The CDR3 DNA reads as TGCGCCAGCAGCTTGGAACGGCACACCGGGGAGCTGTTTTTT. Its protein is CASSLERHTGELFF.

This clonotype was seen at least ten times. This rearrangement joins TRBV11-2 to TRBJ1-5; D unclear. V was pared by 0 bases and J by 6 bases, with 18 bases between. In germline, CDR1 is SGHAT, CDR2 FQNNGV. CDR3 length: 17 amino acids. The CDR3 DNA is TGTGCCAGCAGCTTAGATGTGAGTCCACTCTGGGGTCAGCCCCAGCATTTT. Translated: CASSLDVSPLWGQPQHF.

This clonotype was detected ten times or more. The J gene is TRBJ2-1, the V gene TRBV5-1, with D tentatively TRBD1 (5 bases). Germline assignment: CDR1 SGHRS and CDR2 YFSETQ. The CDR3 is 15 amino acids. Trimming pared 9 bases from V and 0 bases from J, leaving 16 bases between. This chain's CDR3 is CATRQTVFSYNEQFF. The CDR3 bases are TGCGCCACCCGCCAGACAGTTTTCTCCTACAATGAGCAGTTCTTC. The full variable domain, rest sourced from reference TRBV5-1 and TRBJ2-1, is KAGVTQTPRYLIKTRGQQVTLSCSPISGHRSVSWYQQTPGQGLQFLFEYFSETQRNKGNFPGRFSGRQFSNSRSEMNVSTLELGDSALYLCATRQTVFSYNEQFFGPGTRLTVL.

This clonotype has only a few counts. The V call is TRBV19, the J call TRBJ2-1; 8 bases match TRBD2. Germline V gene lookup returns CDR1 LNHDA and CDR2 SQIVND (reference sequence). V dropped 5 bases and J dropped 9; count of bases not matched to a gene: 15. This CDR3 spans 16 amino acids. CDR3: CASSEAAAGGWVEQFF. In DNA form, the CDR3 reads TGTGCCAGTAGTGAGGCCGCGGCGGGAGGATGGGTTGAGCAGTTCTTC.

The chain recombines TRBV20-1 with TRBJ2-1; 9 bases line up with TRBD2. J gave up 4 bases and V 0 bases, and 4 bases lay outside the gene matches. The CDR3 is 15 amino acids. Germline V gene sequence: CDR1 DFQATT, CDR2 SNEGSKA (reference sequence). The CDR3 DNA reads TGCAGTGCTAGAGATCTAGCGGGATCTTACAATGAGCAGTTCTTC. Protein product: CSARDLAGSYNEQFF.

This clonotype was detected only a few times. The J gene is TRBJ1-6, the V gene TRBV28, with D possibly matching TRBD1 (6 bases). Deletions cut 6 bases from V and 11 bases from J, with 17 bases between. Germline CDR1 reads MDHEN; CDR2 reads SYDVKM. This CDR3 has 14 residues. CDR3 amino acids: CASRVTGSGTPLHF. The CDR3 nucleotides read TGTGCCAGCAGAGTTACAGGGTCGGGGACACCCCTCCACTTT.

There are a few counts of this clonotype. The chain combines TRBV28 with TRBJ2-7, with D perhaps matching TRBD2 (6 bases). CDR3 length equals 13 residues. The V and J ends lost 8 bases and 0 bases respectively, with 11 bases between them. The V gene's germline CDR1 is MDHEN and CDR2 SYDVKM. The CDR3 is CASRDSFSYEQYF. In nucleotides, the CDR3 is TGTGCCAGCCGGGACTCCTTCTCCTACGAGCAGTACTTC.

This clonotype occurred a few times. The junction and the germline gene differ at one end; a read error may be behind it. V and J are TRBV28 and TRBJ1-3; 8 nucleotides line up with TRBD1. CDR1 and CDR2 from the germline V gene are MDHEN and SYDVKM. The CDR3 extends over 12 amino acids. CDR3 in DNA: TGTGCCAGCAGTCACGAGATGGACAGGGAGAATTTT. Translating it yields CASSHEMDRENF.

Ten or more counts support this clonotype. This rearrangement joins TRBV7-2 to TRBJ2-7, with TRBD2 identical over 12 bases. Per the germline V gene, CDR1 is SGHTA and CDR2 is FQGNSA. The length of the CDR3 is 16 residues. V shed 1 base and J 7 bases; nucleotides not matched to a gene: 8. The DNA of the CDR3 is TGTGCCAGCAGCTTAGAGGGGCCGGGACTAGCGGGTGAGCAGTACTTC. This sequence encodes CASSLEGPGLAGEQYF.

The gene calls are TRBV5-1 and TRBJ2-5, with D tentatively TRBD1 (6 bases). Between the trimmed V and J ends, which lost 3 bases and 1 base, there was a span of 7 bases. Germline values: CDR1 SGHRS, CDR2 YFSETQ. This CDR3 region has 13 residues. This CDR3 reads CASSYRAQETQYF. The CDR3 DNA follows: TGCGCCAGCAGCTACAGGGCCCAAGAGACCCAGTACTTC.